This is a list of T cell receptor beta chains from one sample in a study of blood T cell repertoires in COVID-19. Data came from immunoSEQ multiplex PCR; TCRdb stores just in-frame clones and leaves some out. The top ten clones hold 6% to 7% of a sample with nearly 350,000 clones, 87% of them seen once. The specimen sequenced was peripheral blood. The receptors shown here come from a woman aged 50 to 65 with COVID-19, enrolled during active disease. CDR3s include the opening cysteine and the closing phenylalanine or tryptophan. D genes are given only for firm matches. Where a row states a size, it is once, few, many or the class of an expanded clone; other rows omit it.

abundance	d_gene	v_gene	j_gene	CDR3aa	CDR3nt
-	-	TRBV12-5	TRBJ2-1	CASGLGQSSYNEQFF	TGTGCTAGTGGTTTGGGACAGAGCTCCTACAATGAGCAGTTCTTC
-	TRBD1	TRBV25-1	TRBJ2-7	CASSEFTGTGNEQYF	TGTGCCAGCAGTGAATTTACCGGGACAGGGAACGAGCAGTACTTC
-	-	TRBV3-1/TRBV3-2	TRBJ1-3	CASSVGSGNTIYF	TGTGCCAGCAGTGTCGGCTCTGGAAACACCATATATTTT
once	-	TRBV5-1	TRBJ2-7	CASSLAPMRSSYEQYF	TGCGCCAGCAGCTTGGCCCCGATGAGGAGCTCCTACGAGCAGTACTTC
-	-	TRBV11-3	TRBJ2-7	CASSLVPVSGLSSYEQYF	TGTGCCAGCAGCTTAGTCCCGGTCAGTGGACTGAGCTCCTACGAGCAGTACTTC
-	-	TRBV7-9	TRBJ2-3	CASSLGVSTDTQYF	TGTGCCAGCAGCCTAGGAGTTAGCACAGATACGCAGTATTTT
-	-	TRBV27	TRBJ1-4	CASRPGSTTNEKLFF	TGTGCCAGCAGACCAGGCTCGACAACTAATGAAAAACTGTTTTTT
-	-	TRBV7-8	TRBJ2-7	CASSPIADEQYF	TGTGCCAGCAGCCCTATAGCGGACGAGCAGTACTTC
-	TRBD2	TRBV27	TRBJ2-1	CASSFLPLAGGPRYEQFF	TGTGCCAGCAGTTTCCTTCCCCTAGCGGGAGGGCCTCGATATGAGCAGTTCTTC
-	-	TRBV5-8	TRBJ2-7	CASSFLDEQYF	TGTGCCAGCAGTTTTCTTGACGAGCAGTACTTC
-	TRBD1	TRBV7-8	TRBJ1-1	CASSMTGGTEAFF	TGTGCCAGCAGCATGACAGGGGGCACTGAAGCTTTCTTT
once	-	TRBV7-6	TRBJ1-4	CASSLQQTYEKLFF	TGTGCCAGCAGCTTACAGCAGACATATGAAAAACTGTTTTTT
-	TRBD1	TRBV24-1	TRBJ2-5	CATSDPQGFKETQYF	TGTGCCACCAGTGATCCACAGGGGTTCAAAGAGACCCAGTACTTC
-	-	TRBV2	TRBJ1-3	CASSDRVGGNTIYF	TGTGCCAGCAGTGACAGGGTAGGCGGAAACACCATATATTTT